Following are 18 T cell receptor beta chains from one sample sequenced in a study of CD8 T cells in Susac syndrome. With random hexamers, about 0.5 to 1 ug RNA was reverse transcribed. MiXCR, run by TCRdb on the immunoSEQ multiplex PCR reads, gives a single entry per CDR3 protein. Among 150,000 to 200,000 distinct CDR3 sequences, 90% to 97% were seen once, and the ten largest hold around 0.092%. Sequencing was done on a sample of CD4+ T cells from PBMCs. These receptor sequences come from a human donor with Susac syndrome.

As DNA, the CDR3 is TGTGCCAGCAGCGCCGGTCAGACGCGCGAAAAACTGTTTTTT. Amino acids: CASSAGQTREKLFF. V usage is TRBV7-9 and J usage is TRBJ1-4; D remains unclear. V was clipped by 5 bases and J by 8 bases, with 15 bases between them. Germline values: CDR1 SEHNR, CDR2 FQNEAQ (reference sequence). CDR3 length: 14 amino acids.

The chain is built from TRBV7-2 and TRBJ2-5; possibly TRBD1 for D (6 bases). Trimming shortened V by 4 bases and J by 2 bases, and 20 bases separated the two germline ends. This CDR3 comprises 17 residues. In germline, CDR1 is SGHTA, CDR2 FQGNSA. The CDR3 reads CASSSGGRWTVQETQYF. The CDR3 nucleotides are TGTGCCAGCAGCTCCGGCGGAAGGTGGACAGTACAAGAGACCCAGTACTTC.

The CDR3 spells CASSSRDRVLLEQYF. CDR3 nucleotides: TGTGCCAGCAGTAGCCGGGACAGGGTTCTTCTCGAGCAGTACTTC. This rearrangement joins TRBV28 to TRBJ2-7; 9 bases are shared with TRBD1. With 5 bases clipped from V and 6 bases from J, the junction kept 11 bases outside the gene matches. The CDR3 consists of 15 residues. Germline CDR1 MDHEN, CDR2 SYDVKM.

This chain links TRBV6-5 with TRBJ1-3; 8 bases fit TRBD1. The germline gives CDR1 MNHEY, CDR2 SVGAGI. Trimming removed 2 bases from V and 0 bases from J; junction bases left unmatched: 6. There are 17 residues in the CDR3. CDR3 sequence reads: CASSYGQGQSSGNTIYF. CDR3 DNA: TGTGCCAGCAGTTACGGACAGGGCCAAAGCTCTGGAAACACCATATATTTT.

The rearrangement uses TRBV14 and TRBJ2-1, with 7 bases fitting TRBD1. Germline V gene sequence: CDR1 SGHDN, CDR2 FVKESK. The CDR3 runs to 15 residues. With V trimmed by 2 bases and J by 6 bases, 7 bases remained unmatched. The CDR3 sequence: CASSQHTGVPNEQFF. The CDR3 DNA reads TGTGCCAGCAGCCAACATACAGGGGTCCCCAATGAGCAGTTCTTC.

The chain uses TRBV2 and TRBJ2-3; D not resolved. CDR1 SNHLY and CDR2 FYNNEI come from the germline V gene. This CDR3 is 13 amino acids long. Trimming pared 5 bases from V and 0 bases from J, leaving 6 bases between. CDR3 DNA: TGTGCCAGCAGTAACCTTAGCACAGATACGCAGTATTTT. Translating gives CASSNLSTDTQYF. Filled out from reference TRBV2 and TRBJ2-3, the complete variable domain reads EPEVTQTPSHQVTQMGQEVILRCVPISNHLYFYWYRQILGQKVEFLVSFYNNEISEKSEIFDDQFSVERPDGSNFTLKIRSTKLEDSAMYFCASSNLSTDTQYFGPGTRLTVL.

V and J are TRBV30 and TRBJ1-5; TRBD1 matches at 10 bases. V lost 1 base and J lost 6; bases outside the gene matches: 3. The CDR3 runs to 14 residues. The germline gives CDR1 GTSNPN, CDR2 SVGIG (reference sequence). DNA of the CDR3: TGTGCCTGGAGTGGACAGGGGGCCGGTCAGCCCCAGCATTTT. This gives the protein CAWSGQGAGQPQHF.

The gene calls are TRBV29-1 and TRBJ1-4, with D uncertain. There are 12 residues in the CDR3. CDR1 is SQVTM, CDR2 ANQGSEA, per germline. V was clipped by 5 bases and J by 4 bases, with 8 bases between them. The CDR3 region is CSVRVLNEKLFF. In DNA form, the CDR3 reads TGCAGCGTTCGGGTACTTAATGAAAAACTGTTTTTT.

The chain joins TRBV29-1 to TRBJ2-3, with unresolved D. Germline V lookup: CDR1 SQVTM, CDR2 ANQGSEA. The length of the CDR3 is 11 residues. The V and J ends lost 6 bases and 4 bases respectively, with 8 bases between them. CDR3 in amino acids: CSVTVADTQYF. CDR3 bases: TGCAGCGTGACGGTTGCAGATACGCAGTATTTT.

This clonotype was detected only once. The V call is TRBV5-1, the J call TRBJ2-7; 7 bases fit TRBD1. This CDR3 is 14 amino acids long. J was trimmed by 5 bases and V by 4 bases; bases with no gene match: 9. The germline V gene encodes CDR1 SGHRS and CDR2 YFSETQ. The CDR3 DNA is TGCGCCAGCAGCATCTCAGGGGGTGAAAACGAGCAGTACTTC. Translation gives CASSISGGENEQYF.

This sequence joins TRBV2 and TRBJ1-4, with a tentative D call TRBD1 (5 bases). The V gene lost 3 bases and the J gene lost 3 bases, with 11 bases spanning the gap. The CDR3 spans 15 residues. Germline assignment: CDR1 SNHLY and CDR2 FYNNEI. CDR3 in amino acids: CASSDRVGSNEKLFF. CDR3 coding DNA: TGTGCCAGCAGTGACAGGGTGGGGTCTAATGAAAAACTGTTTTTT.

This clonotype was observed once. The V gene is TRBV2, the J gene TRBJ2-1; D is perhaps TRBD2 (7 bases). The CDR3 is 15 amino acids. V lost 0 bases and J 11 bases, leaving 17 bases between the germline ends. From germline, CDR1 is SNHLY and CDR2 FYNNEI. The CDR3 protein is CASSEARGGASKQFF. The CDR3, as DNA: TGTGCCAGCAGTGAAGCGCGAGGGGGGGCCTCCAAGCAGTTCTTC.

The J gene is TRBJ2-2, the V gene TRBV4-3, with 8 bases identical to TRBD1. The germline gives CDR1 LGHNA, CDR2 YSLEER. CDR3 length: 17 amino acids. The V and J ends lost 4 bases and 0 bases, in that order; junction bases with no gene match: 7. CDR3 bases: TGCGCCAGCAGCCGACGACAGGGGACGGCGAACACCGGGGAGCTGTTTTTT. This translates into CASSRRQGTANTGELFF.

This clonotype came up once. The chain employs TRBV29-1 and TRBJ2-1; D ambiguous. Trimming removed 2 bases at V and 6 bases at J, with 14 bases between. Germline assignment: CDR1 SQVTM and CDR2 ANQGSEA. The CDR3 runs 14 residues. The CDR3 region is CSVERVRKPNEQFF. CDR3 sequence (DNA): TGCAGCGTTGAAAGGGTTAGGAAACCCAATGAGCAGTTCTTC.

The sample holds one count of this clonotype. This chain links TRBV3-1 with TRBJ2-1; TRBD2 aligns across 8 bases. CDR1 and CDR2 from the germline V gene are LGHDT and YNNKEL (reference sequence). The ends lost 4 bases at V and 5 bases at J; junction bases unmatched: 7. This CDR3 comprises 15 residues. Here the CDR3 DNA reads TGTGCCAGCAGCCGACTAGCGATCCATAACAATGAGCAGTTCTTC. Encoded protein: CASSRLAIHNNEQFF.

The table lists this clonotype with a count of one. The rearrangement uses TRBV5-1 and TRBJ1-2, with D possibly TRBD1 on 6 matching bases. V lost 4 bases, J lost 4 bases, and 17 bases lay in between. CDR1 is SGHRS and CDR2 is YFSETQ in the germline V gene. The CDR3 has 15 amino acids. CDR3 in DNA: TGCGCCAGCAGCCCCCCGGACAGCCGCCTCTATGGCTACACCTTC. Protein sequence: CASSPPDSRLYGYTF.

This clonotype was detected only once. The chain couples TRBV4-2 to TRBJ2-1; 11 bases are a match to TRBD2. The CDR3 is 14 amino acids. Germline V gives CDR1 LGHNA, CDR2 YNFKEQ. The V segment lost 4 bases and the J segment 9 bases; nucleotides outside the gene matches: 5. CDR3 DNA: TGTGCCAGCAGCCTAGCGGGGGGGCGTAGTGAGCAGTTCTTC. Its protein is CASSLAGGRSEQFF.

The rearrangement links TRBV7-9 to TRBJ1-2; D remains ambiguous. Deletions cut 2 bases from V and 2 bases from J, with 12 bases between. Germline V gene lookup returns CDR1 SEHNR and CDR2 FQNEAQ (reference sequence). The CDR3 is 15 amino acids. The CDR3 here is CASSLSGRVNYGYTF. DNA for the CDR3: TGTGCCAGCAGCTTATCTGGTAGAGTGAACTATGGCTACACCTTC.